Listed here are 24 T cell receptor beta chains from one sample, sequenced in a study of patients and donors after allogeneic stem cell transplantation. From the RT-PCR reads, TCRdb called clonotypes with MiXCR, one entry per CDR3 protein. Among 900,000 to 1,000,000 distinct CDR3 sequences listed, over 15% were seen once. The sequenced sample consisted of blood, either unsorted or a sorted T cell fraction (not recorded which). The receptors derive from a human donor who was either an allogeneic HSCT recipient or a stem cell or donor lymphocyte infusion donor (not recorded which). It is not recorded whose cells these are; they may come from a transplant donor.

This clonotype was seen a few times. The chain recombines TRBV7-2 with TRBJ2-1; 12 bases match TRBD2. This CDR3 region has 16 residues. The germline V gene has CDR1 SGHTA and CDR2 FQGNSA. The V gene end was trimmed by 2 bases and the J gene end by 10 bases; junction bases not matched to a gene: 9. CDR3 sequence: CASSLSASGGAKEQFF. Written as DNA, the CDR3 is TGTGCCAGCAGCTTATCTGCTAGCGGGGGGGCAAAGGAGCAGTTCTTC.

This clonotype has a handful of counts. CDR3 DNA: TGTGCCAGCAGTTTGACCACCAGGGGGAGGGAGACCCAGTACTTC. Its protein product is CASSLTTRGRETQYF. The chain combines TRBV12-3 or TRBV12-4 with TRBJ2-5, with a possible D match to TRBD1 (7 bases). This CDR3 contains 15 residues. The V end was cut by 3 bases, the J end by 5 bases, with 16 bases between.

V usage is TRBV12-3 or TRBV12-4 and J usage is TRBJ1-1; 7 bases align to TRBD1. Trimming removed 4 bases from V and 5 bases from J; junction bases left unmatched: 10. The CDR3 is 15 residues long. The DNA for the CDR3 is TGTGCCAGCAGTTCTAGGCGACAGGGTGGGACTGAAGCTTTCTTT. This gives the protein CASSSRRQGGTEAFF.

The rearrangement uses TRBV12-3 or TRBV12-4 and TRBJ2-2; maybe TRBD2 (6 bases). The V end was cut by 10 bases, the J end by 4 bases, with 16 bases between. CDR3 length: 14 residues. CDR3 nucleotides: TGTGCCACCGCGTTTGGGGGGATCACCGGGGAGCTGTTTTTT. It codes for CATAFGGITGELFF.

This clonotype appeared many times. V and J are TRBV4-1 and TRBJ2-2; the match to TRBD2 covers 8 bases. The CDR3 covers 16 residues. Losses at the gene ends were 1 base for V and 5 bases for J; bases not matched to a gene: 6. Germline CDR1 is MGHRA and CDR2 is YSYEKL. The CDR3 here is CASSQVGAGGTGELFF. The CDR3 DNA reads as TGCGCCAGCAGCCAAGTTGGGGCGGGAGGAACCGGGGAGCTGTTTTTT.

The CDR3 DNA sequence: TGTGCCAGCAGACCTCGGACAGGGGTTTCCCAAAACACCATATATTTT. The encoded protein is CASRPRTGVSQNTIYF. V and J are TRBV7-8 and TRBJ1-3, with 9 bases matching TRBD1. V lost 6 bases and J lost 6; bases outside the gene matches: 12. This CDR3 comprises 16 residues. Germline CDR1 and CDR2: SGHVS and FQNEAQ.

This clonotype occurred many times. The genes are TRBV12-3 or TRBV12-4 and TRBJ2-7; no definite D call. The CDR3 runs 12 residues. Trimming removed 6 bases from V and 2 bases from J, with 8 bases in between. In DNA form, the CDR3 reads TGTGCCAGCAGCTTATCCCCCTACGAGCAGTACTTC. Its protein is CASSLSPYEQYF.

V usage is TRBV12-3 or TRBV12-4 and J usage is TRBJ1-2, with 7 bases that match TRBD1. V shed 2 bases and J 5 bases; nucleotides not matched to a gene: 11. This CDR3 region has 16 residues. The CDR3 bases are TGTGCCAGCAGTTTAATAGGACAGGAGGGTTGGTATGGCTACACCTTC. Protein sequence: CASSLIGQEGWYGYTF.

This clonotype was observed a few times. CDR3 DNA sequence: TGCAGTGCTAAACTCAGTACCTACGAGCAGTACTTC. Translation: CSAKLSTYEQYF. V gene TRBV20-1 combines with J gene TRBJ2-7; D ambiguous. Germline lookup yields CDR1 DFQATT and CDR2 SNEGSKA (reference sequence). This CDR3 is 12 amino acids long. V lost 4 bases and J 2 bases, leaving 9 bases between the germline ends.

The genes are TRBV24-1 and TRBJ2-1; D remains unclear. Trimming stripped 4 bases from V and 1 base from J, with 13 bases between. Germline V gene lookup returns CDR1 KGHDR and CDR2 SFDVKD. CDR3 length: 16 residues. The CDR3, as DNA: TGTGCCACCAGTGACCAAGACCTAACTTCCTACAATGAGCAGTTCTTC. It encodes CATSDQDLTSYNEQFF.

V gene TRBV4-2 combines with J gene TRBJ2-7; D is possibly TRBD1 or TRBD2 (5 bases each). Germline assignment: CDR1 LGHNA and CDR2 YNFKEQ. The CDR3 spans 18 residues. V was clipped by 1 base and J by 7 bases, with 26 bases between them. CDR3 sequence (DNA): TGTGCCAGCAGCCAAGGATCGGTAAGGGACCCCTCCTCTAGGGAGCAGTACTTC. It codes for CASSQGSVRDPSSREQYF.

The chain employs TRBV5-1 and TRBJ2-7, with 14 bases lining up with TRBD2. CDR3 length equals 16 residues. J gave up 4 bases and V 0 bases, and 3 bases lay outside the gene matches. Germline V CDR1 and CDR2: SGHRS, YFSETQ. The CDR3 nucleotides read TGCGCCAGCAGCTTGGGGGGGACTAGCGGGAGATACGAGCAGTACTTC. Translating it yields CASSLGGTSGRYEQYF. The whole variable domain, filled in from reference TRBV5-1 and TRBJ2-7, reads KAGVTQTPRYLIKTRGQQVTLSCSPISGHRSVSWYQQTPGQGLQFLFEYFSETQRNKGNFPGRFSGRQFSNSRSEMNVSTLELGDSALYLCASSLGGTSGRYEQYFGPGTRLTVT.

This clonotype occurred many times. The chain is built from TRBV29-1 and TRBJ2-5; TRBD2 might be the D (6 bases). Germline CDR1 and CDR2: SQVTM and ANQGSEA. Trimming stripped 0 bases from V and 5 bases from J, with 16 bases between. The CDR3 sequence is 15 residues long. CDR3 sequence (DNA): TGCAGCGTTGAAGAGGCCAGGGAGGAGTGGGAGACCCAGTACTTC. This codes for CSVEEAREEWETQYF.

The sample holds a few counts of this clonotype. The V gene is TRBV7-8, the J gene TRBJ1-5, with a tentative D call TRBD1 (5 bases). The CDR3 totals 12 residues. The V gene's germline CDR1 is SGHVS and CDR2 FQNEAQ. Trimming took off 7 bases at V and 6 bases at J, with 10 bases between the two ends. CDR3: CASTSGPQPQHF. For the CDR3, the DNA is TGTGCCAGCACTTCGGGGCCTCAGCCCCAGCATTTT.

This chain links TRBV3-1 with TRBJ2-5; the D is unclear. Per the germline V gene, CDR1 is LGHDT and CDR2 is YNNKEL (reference sequence). This CDR3 comprises 16 residues. V lost 2 bases and J 1 base, leaving 14 bases between the germline ends. The DNA of the CDR3 is TGTGCCAGCAGCCAATATGCAGCCGGGCTCCAAGAGACCCAGTACTTC. It codes for CASSQYAAGLQETQYF.

J is TRBJ1-5 and V is TRBV7-2; TRBD1 matches at 9 bases. V trimming: 5 bases; J trimming: 7 bases; junction bases outside the gene matches: 12. Germline V gives CDR1 SGHTA, CDR2 FQGNSA. The CDR3 is made up of 16 amino acids. The DNA for the CDR3 is TGTGCCAGCAGCGTGCGGGACAGGGAGGTTGGGCAGCCCCAGCATTTT. It encodes CASSVRDREVGQPQHF.

The gene calls are TRBV27 and TRBJ2-1; TRBD2 aligns across 15 bases. This CDR3 comprises 20 residues. In germline, CDR1 is MNHEY, CDR2 SMNVEV (reference sequence). After removal of 4 bases from V and 4 bases from J, the junction contained 14 bases not matched to a gene. CDR3 in amino acids: CASSSPWTSGGAEIYNEQFF. The DNA of the CDR3 is TGTGCCAGCAGTTCCCCCTGGACTAGCGGGGGGGCGGAGATATACAATGAGCAGTTCTTC.

This clonotype was detected a few times. The chain carries TRBV27 and TRBJ2-1, with TRBD1 as a possible D gene (6 bases). The CDR3 is 14 residues long. Germline loops: CDR1 MNHEY, CDR2 SMNVEV (reference sequence). Trimming pared 10 bases from V and 7 bases from J, leaving 20 bases between. CDR3 protein: CATMVGAKRNEQFF. In nucleotides, the CDR3 is TGTGCCACCATGGTGGGGGCCAAAAGGAATGAGCAGTTCTTC.

The V gene is TRBV5-1, the J gene TRBJ2-3; no definite D call. CDR3 length: 12 amino acids. CDR1 and CDR2 from the germline V gene are SGHRS and YFSETQ. V was pared by 1 base and J by 5 bases, with 5 bases between. The CDR3 reads CASSLPLDTQYF. CDR3 coding DNA: TGCGCCAGCAGCTTGCCTTTAGATACGCAGTATTTT.

This clonotype occurred once. A clone one base away is much larger, so this may be a read error. The genes are TRBV4-2 and TRBJ1-1; D gene uncertain. CDR3 length equals 16 residues. Germline CDR1 LGHNA, CDR2 YNFKEQ. V dropped 4 bases and J dropped 6 bases, with 21 bases sitting between them. The CDR3 sequence: CASSRAAVRVNAEAFF. The DNA for the CDR3 is TGTGCCAGCAGCCGAGCAGCGGTGAGGGTCAACGCTGAAGCTTTCTTT.

The V and J genes are TRBV20-1 and TRBJ2-3; 7 nucleotides line up with TRBD2. The junction had 15 bases not matched to a gene; V was cut back by 6 bases and J by 0 bases. Germline CDR1 and CDR2: DFQATT and SNEGSKA (reference sequence). There are 17 residues in the CDR3. The CDR3 is CSAARKRDSYSTDTQYF. The CDR3 DNA follows: TGCAGTGCCGCACGCAAGCGGGATTCTTATAGCACAGATACGCAGTATTTT.

The chain joins TRBV30 to TRBJ2-2; tentative D call: TRBD1 (5 bases). CDR3 length equals 13 residues. The germline gives CDR1 GTSNPN, CDR2 SVGIG (reference sequence). V lost 8 bases, J lost 1 base, and 11 bases lay in between. CDR3 DNA sequence: TGTGCCGCGTCCGGACAGAACACCGGGGAGCTGTTTTTT. As protein: CAASGQNTGELFF.

This clonotype was observed a handful of times. The chain joins TRBV5-6 to TRBJ1-1; TRBD1 is a possible D gene (5 bases). Germline lookup yields CDR1 SGHDT and CDR2 YYEEEE. The CDR3 is made up of 17 amino acids. Trimming took off 1 base at V and 0 bases at J, with 16 bases between the two ends. The CDR3 DNA follows: TGTGCCAGCAGCTTGTCGCCTCCGGGACGGATGAACACTGAAGCTTTCTTT. Translation: CASSLSPPGRMNTEAFF.

The chain combines TRBV9 with TRBJ2-1; D tentatively fits TRBD1 or TRBD2 (6 bases each). The V and J ends lost 2 bases and 8 bases respectively, with 14 bases between them. Germline-derived CDR1 and CDR2 are SGDLS and YYNGEE. The CDR3 sequence is 14 residues long. DNA of the CDR3: TGTGCCAGCAGCGTTGGTCGGAGGGGGGATGAGCAGTTCTTC. Protein: CASSVGRRGDEQFF.